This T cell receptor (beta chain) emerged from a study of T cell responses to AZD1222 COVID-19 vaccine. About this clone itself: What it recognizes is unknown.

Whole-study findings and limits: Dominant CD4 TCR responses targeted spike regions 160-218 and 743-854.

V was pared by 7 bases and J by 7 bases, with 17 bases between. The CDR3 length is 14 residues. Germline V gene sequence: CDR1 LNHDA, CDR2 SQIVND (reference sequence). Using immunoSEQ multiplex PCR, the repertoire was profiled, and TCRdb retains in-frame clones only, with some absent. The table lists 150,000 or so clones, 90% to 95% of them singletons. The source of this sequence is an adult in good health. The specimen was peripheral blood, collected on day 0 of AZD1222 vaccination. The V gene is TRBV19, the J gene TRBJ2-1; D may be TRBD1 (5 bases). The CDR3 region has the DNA TGTGCCAGTACTTCACAGGTCACCGTAAATGAGCAGTTCTTC. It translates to CASTSQVTVNEQFF.